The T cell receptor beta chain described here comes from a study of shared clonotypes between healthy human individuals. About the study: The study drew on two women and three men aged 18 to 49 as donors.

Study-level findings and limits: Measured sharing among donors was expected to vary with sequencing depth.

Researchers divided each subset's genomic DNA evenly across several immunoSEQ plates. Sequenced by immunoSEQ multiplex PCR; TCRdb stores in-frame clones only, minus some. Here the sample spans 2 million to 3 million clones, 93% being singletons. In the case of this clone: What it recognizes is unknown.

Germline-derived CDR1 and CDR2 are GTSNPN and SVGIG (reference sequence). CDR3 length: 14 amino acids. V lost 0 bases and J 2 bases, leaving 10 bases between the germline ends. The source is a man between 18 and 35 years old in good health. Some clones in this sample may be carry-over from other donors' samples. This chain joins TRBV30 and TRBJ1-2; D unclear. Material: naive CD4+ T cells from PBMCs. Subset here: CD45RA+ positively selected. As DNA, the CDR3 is TGTGCCTGGAGTGTGGAGGGCTTGAACTATGGCTACACCTTC. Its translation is CAWSVEGLNYGYTF.